The T cell receptor beta chain under discussion was sequenced for a study of CD8 T cells in Susac syndrome. Broader study findings: It was acknowledged in the study that its TCR sequencing and HLA analysis involved a relatively small number of individuals.

Reverse transcription of roughly 0.5 to 1 ug RNA was carried out with random hexamers. With immunoSEQ multiplex PCR, TCR beta CDR3 was amplified across 54 Vbeta and 13 Jbeta. TCRdb processed the immunoSEQ multiplex PCR reads anew with MiXCR; each CDR3 protein has one entry. The sample has roughly 180,000 distinct CDR3 sequences; roughly 92% are singletons. Remarks on this clonotype: Its antigen is not known.

From blood CD8+ and CD4+ T cells, the TCR beta chain was sequenced. It was negative isolation that provided the CD8+ and CD4+ T cells, whereas TEMRA cells were enriched by FACS. This CDR3 contains 17 residues. V gave up 3 bases and J gave up 4 bases; unmatched junction bases: 13. Per germline, CDR1 LGHNA and CDR2 YNFKEQ. This clonotype was sampled from a human donor with multiple sclerosis. The rearrangement links TRBV4-2 to TRBJ1-2, with 8 bases matching TRBD1. The sample was CD4+ T cells from PBMCs. CDR3 in amino acids: CASSQDPQGDIGYGYTF. As DNA, the CDR3 is TGTGCCAGCAGCCAGGATCCACAGGGGGACATAGGCTATGGCTACACCTTC.